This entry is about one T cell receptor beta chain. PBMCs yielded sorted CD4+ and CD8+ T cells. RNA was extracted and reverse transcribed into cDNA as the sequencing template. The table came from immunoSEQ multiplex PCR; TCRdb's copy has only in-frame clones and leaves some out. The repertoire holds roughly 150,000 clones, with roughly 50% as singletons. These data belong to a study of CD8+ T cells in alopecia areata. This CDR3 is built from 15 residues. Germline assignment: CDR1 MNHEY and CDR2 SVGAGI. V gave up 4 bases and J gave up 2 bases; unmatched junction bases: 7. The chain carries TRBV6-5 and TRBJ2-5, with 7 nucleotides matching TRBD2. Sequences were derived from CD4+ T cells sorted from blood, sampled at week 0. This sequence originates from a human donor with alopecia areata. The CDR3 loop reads CASSSGSAGQETQYF. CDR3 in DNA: TGTGCCAGCAGTTCCGGGTCAGCGGGACAAGAGACCCAGTACTTC.